This TCR beta chain came from a study of blood T cell repertoires in COVID-19. Measured with immunoSEQ multiplex PCR; TCRdb has only the in-frame clones, and not every one. Here the sample spans over 300,000 clones, roughly 88% being singletons. This clone occurred once. This CDR3 is built from 14 residues. Trimming pared 2 bases from V and 0 bases from J, leaving 8 bases between. The germline V gene encodes CDR1 PRHDT and CDR2 FYEKMQ (reference sequence). Sequenced material: PBMCs or T cells enriched from blood (not recorded which). The sequence was collected from a woman aged 30 to 39 with acute COVID-19. The V call is TRBV13, the J call TRBJ2-7; no clear D gene. CDR3 sequence: CASSLKTDSYEQYF. The CDR3 DNA reads as TGTGCCAGCAGCTTAAAAACAGACTCCTACGAGCAGTACTTC. Filled out from reference TRBV13 and TRBJ2-7, the complete variable domain reads AAGVIQSPRHLIKEKRETATLKCYPIPRHDTVYWYQQGPGQDPQFLISFYEKMQSDKGSIPDRFSAQQFSDYHSELNMSSLELGDSALYFCASSLKTDSYEQYFGPGTRLTVT.